Listed here are 20 T cell receptor beta chains from one sample, sequenced in a study of T cells in Graves' hyperthyroidism and ophthalmopathy. There were TCR beta CDR3 regions amplified from RNA transcripts. An initial round of RT-PCR targeting the TCR CDR3 relied on the HTBI primer set. In TCRdb, the multiplex PCR reads were re-called with MiXCR into one record per CDR3 protein. The data hold 600,000 to 900,000 distinct CDR3 sequences, with about a sixth observed a single time. The sample comprised blood. These receptors all come from a man between 18 and 35 years old with Graves' hyperthyroidism.

In this sample, this clonotype turned up many times. The V and J genes are TRBV14 and TRBJ2-1; 9 bases fit TRBD2. Unmatched junction bases numbered 8, after V lost 4 bases and J lost 7 bases. The CDR3 length is 15 residues. Germline CDR1 is SGHDN and CDR2 is FVKESK. CDR3 amino acids: CASSLSGRFGNEQFF. The CDR3 bases are TGTGCCAGCAGCCTTAGCGGGAGATTTGGGAATGAGCAGTTCTTC.

This clonotype was observed at least ten times. CDR3 sequence reads: CASSPRQGVLYEQYF. CDR3 in DNA: TGTGCCAGCAGCCCAAGACAGGGGGTTCTCTACGAGCAGTACTTC. The chain has TRBV27 and TRBJ2-7, with TRBD1 identical over 9 bases. The V and J ends lost 6 bases and 3 bases, in that order; junction bases with no gene match: 9. The CDR3 runs to 15 residues. Germline V lookup: CDR1 MNHEY, CDR2 SMNVEV (reference sequence).

This clonotype was found many times. This sequence joins TRBV20-1 and TRBJ2-1; D remains unclear. The CDR3 totals 16 residues. The germline CDR1 and CDR2 sequences are DFQATT and SNEGSKA (reference sequence). With 1 base removed from V and 3 bases from J, the gap between germline ends came to 16 bases. The DNA for the CDR3 is TGCAGTGCTAGAGGCTCCACGGGTTTCTACTACAATGAGCAGTTCTTC. Protein: CSARGSTGFYYNEQFF.

As regards this clonotype: A much larger clone is a single base away; this may be a read error. V and J are TRBV3-1 and TRBJ2-1; no reliable D call. The germline CDR1 and CDR2 sequences are LGHDT and YNNKEL (reference sequence). The CDR3 has 15 amino acids. The CDR3 sequence is CVSSPNLDGYNEQFF. Here the CDR3 DNA reads TGTGTCAGCAGCCCTAACCTTGATGGCTACAATGAGCAGTTCTTC.

This clonotype has a count of ten or more. The genes are TRBV18 and TRBJ2-1, with D hard to call. Trimming pared 1 base from V and 8 bases from J, leaving 18 bases between. CDR3 length equals 16 residues. Germline V gene sequence: CDR1 KGHSH, CDR2 LQKENI. The CDR3 coding sequence is TGTGCCAGCTCACCACTATCTTCGGTCCGAGAGGATGAGCAGTTCTTC. This translates into CASSPLSSVREDEQFF. Full variable domain (missing parts from reference TRBV18 and TRBJ2-1): NAGVMQNPRHLVRRRGQEARLRCSPMKGHSHVYWYRQLPEEGLKFMVYLQKENIIDESGMPKERFSAEFPKEGPSILRIQQVVRGDSAAYFCASSPLSSVREDEQFFGPGTRLTVL.

This sequence joins TRBV15 and TRBJ2-1; D is possibly TRBD2 (5 bases). There are 11 residues in the CDR3. Germline CDR1 reads LNHNV; CDR2 reads YYDKDF (reference sequence). Between the trimmed V and J ends, which lost 9 bases and 9 bases, there was a span of 12 bases. The CDR3 reads CATATSTEQFF. CDR3 DNA: TGTGCCACGGCCACTAGTACTGAGCAGTTCTTC.

The chain recombines TRBV2 with TRBJ1-1, with no clear D. V dropped 7 bases and J dropped 2 bases, with 14 bases sitting between them. The CDR3 length is 14 residues. Germline V gene sequence: CDR1 SNHLY, CDR2 FYNNEI. The CDR3 DNA sequence: TGTGCCAGCACAAATAGAATAGAAAACACTGAAGCTTTCTTT. Translation gives CASTNRIENTEAFF.

This clonotype was seen ten or more times. The CDR3 reads CASTWGTSSYNEQFF. CDR3 nucleotide sequence: TGTGCCAGCACCTGGGGGACATCCTCCTACAATGAGCAGTTCTTC. The chain uses TRBV27 and TRBJ2-1; a possible D gene is TRBD1 (6 bases). The CDR3 spans 15 residues. The germline V gene encodes CDR1 MNHEY and CDR2 SMNVEV (reference sequence). Trimming shortened V by 7 bases and J by 0 bases, and 13 bases separated the two germline ends.

This clonotype occurred many times. The rearrangement uses TRBV3-1 and TRBJ1-5; TRBD1 aligns across 8 bases. The CDR3 totals 15 residues. V was pared by 4 bases and J by 4 bases, with 6 bases of the junction left unmatched. Germline CDR1 is LGHDT and CDR2 is YNNKEL (reference sequence). The CDR3 DNA is TGTGCCAGCAGCCCGACAGGGGAGGGGAATCAGCCCCAGCATTTT. Translating gives CASSPTGEGNQPQHF.

This clonotype occurred a few times. The V gene is TRBV6-1, the J gene TRBJ1-1; maybe TRBD1 (5 bases). Germline V lookup: CDR1 MNHNS, CDR2 SASEGT. Trimming stripped 7 bases from V and 5 bases from J, with 14 bases between. The CDR3 is 13 amino acids. CDR3 sequence: CASIPGRFTEAFF. The CDR3, as DNA: TGTGCCAGCATTCCAGGGAGGTTTACTGAAGCTTTCTTT.

This clonotype was seen ten or more times. This sequence joins TRBV27 and TRBJ1-5, with 7 bases matching TRBD1. The germline CDR1 and CDR2 sequences are MNHEY and SMNVEV (reference sequence). The J segment lost 6 bases and the V segment lost 7 bases, leaving 9 bases of the junction unmatched. This CDR3 contains 14 residues. In DNA, the CDR3 is TGTGCCAGCAAATCGACAGGGATGGGTCAGCCCCAGCATTTT. It encodes CASKSTGMGQPQHF.

Many counts were recorded for this clonotype. The genes are TRBV28 and TRBJ2-3; D remains unclear. CDR1 is MDHEN, CDR2 SYDVKM, per germline. The V end was cut by 3 bases, the J end by 4 bases, with 2 bases between. The CDR3 extends over 11 amino acids. The CDR3, as DNA: TGTGCCAGCAGTTTGTCAGATACGCAGTATTTT. Its translation is CASSLSDTQYF.

This clonotype was observed a few times. CDR3 sequence: CASSVGVLTTDTQYF. The CDR3 nucleotides read TGTGCCAGCAGCGTAGGCGTTCTAACAACAGATACGCAGTATTTT. The genes are TRBV9 and TRBJ2-3, with unresolved D. Germline loops: CDR1 SGDLS, CDR2 YYNGEE. The V end lost 0 bases, the J end lost 3 bases, and 11 bases lay between the germline ends. There are 15 residues in the CDR3.

The sample holds a few counts of this clonotype. The V and J genes are TRBV5-8 and TRBJ2-6, with D tentatively TRBD1 (5 bases). Trimming left V 0 bases short and J 1 base short, with 11 bases between. This CDR3 region has 17 residues. The V gene's germline CDR1 is SGHTS and CDR2 YDEGEE. DNA for the CDR3: TGTGCCAGCAGCTTGGGCAGGGCTGGATCTGGGGCCAACGTCCTGACTTTC. It codes for CASSLGRAGSGANVLTF.

This sequence joins TRBV4-1 and TRBJ1-5, with 8 positions matching TRBD1. Germline assignment: CDR1 MGHRA and CDR2 YSYEKL. Trimming removed 1 base from V and 4 bases from J; junction bases left unmatched: 6. The CDR3 sequence is 16 residues long. The CDR3 region has the DNA TGCGCCAGCAGCCAAGTTGGGGACAGGCGAAATCAGCCCCAGCATTTT. Protein sequence: CASSQVGDRRNQPQHF.

The sample holds many counts of this clonotype. The chain links TRBV4-3 to TRBJ2-7; 7 bases map to TRBD2. V lost 0 bases, J lost 3 bases, and 8 bases stayed unmatched. Looked up from germline, CDR1 is LGHNA and CDR2 is YSLEER. The CDR3 runs 16 residues. CDR3 loop: CASSQDSWRGSYEQYF. The CDR3, as DNA: TGCGCCAGCAGCCAAGATAGTTGGCGGGGGAGCTACGAGCAGTACTTC.

This clonotype was observed many times. This chain uses TRBV7-2 with TRBJ2-1, with TRBD2 matching over 12 bases. The junction had 3 bases not matched to a gene; V was cut back by 2 bases and J by 7 bases. CDR1 is SGHTA, CDR2 FQGNSA, per germline. This CDR3 spans 15 amino acids. As DNA, the CDR3 is TGTGCCAGCAGCTTAAGGACTAGCGGGACTAATGAGCAGTTCTTC. It encodes CASSLRTSGTNEQFF. The whole variable domain, remainder taken from reference TRBV7-2 and TRBJ2-1, is GAGVSQSPSNKVTEKGKDVELRCDPISGHTALYWYRQSLGQGLEFLIYFQGNSAPDKSGLPSDRFSAERTGGSVSTLTIQRTQQEDSAVYLCASSLRTSGTNEQFFGPGTRLTVL.

This clonotype occurred many times. The rearrangement uses TRBV28 and TRBJ2-7, with 9 bases lining up with TRBD1. The CDR3 is 16 residues long. Germline trimming cut 2 bases from V and 4 bases from J; bases unmatched to any gene: 9. Germline CDR1 is MDHEN and CDR2 is SYDVKM. The DNA for the CDR3 is TGTGCCAGCAGTTTAGGACAGTCCGGGACAGGGTACGAGCAGTACTTC. Residues: CASSLGQSGTGYEQYF.

This clonotype was picked up many times. V is TRBV2 and J is TRBJ1-1, with a weak D call TRBD1 (6 bases). Germline V gene lookup returns CDR1 SNHLY and CDR2 FYNNEI. The CDR3 has 13 residues. V was trimmed by 4 bases and J by 4 bases, leaving 10 bases between them. The CDR3 loop is CASSVEGGTEAFF. The CDR3 DNA reads TGTGCCAGCAGTGTGGAGGGGGGCACTGAAGCTTTCTTT.

In its sample, this clonotype was seen a few times. This chain links TRBV4-1 with TRBJ2-2; D is unclear. The CDR3 sequence is 17 residues long. V lost 1 base, J lost 0 bases, and 12 bases lay in between. Germline V CDR1 and CDR2: MGHRA, YSYEKL. The CDR3 sequence is CASSQGDGRTNTGELFF. CDR3 DNA: TGCGCCAGCAGCCAAGGAGATGGACGCACGAACACCGGGGAGCTGTTTTTT.